The present TCR beta chain was sequenced within a study of blood T cell repertoires in COVID-19. About the study: Collection of acute and convalescent COVID-19 samples took place in the United States, Italy and Spain.

In the authors' workflow: Amplifying reference gene primers gave estimates of nucleated cell counts. Assay: immunoSEQ multiplex PCR; the TCRdb copy retains only in-frame clones and omits some. The V and J calls and clone size come from that table; D and trimming were worked out from the DNA. The repertoire holds 250,000 to 300,000 clones, nearly 90% seen once, with approximately 12% in the top ten. One Seattle source followed patients from active infection through their disease course. V was pared by 4 bases and J by 6 bases, with 19 bases between. This CDR3 contains 15 residues. Per the germline V gene, CDR1 is SGHDT and CDR2 is YYEEEE.

The chain uses TRBV5-6 and TRBJ1-1; the D is unclear. This clonotype originated in a woman younger than 45 with COVID-19, enrolled during active disease. The sequencing sample was made of peripheral blood. The CDR3 protein is CASSHFSQLEAEAFF. Here the CDR3 DNA reads TGTGCCAGCAGCCATTTTAGCCAGCTTGAGGCTGAAGCTTTCTTT.